This T cell receptor beta chain was recovered during a study of CD8 T cells in ankylosing spondylitis. Broader study findings: What seemed typical of ankylosing spondylitis blood was a TCR beta motif built from 8 or 9 highly homologous variants. CD8+ disease-linked clones were present at relatively low frequencies in blood. Reportedly, matched ankylosing spondylitis synovial fluid was significantly enriched for disease-linked clones.

As concerns this clonotype: Its antigen is not known.

Germline assignment: CDR1 SGHVT and CDR2 SQSDAQ. With 2 bases removed from V and 6 bases from J, the gap between germline ends came to 4 bases. The length of the CDR3 is 11 residues. The TCR beta libraries were generated through quantitative 5'-RACE incorporating molecular barcodes. TCRdb used MiXCR to reprocess the 5' RACE reads, holding one entry per CDR3 protein. This table holds approximately 300,000 distinct CDR3 sequences, 6.5% to 10% found once. This chain uses TRBV7-4 with TRBJ2-5; D remains unclear. Input material: blood, either unsorted or a sorted T cell fraction (not recorded which). The receptor comes from a male donor with ankylosing spondylitis. The CDR3 nucleotides are TGTGCCAGCAGCTTATGGAAGACCCAGTACTTC. Protein sequence: CASSLWKTQYF.